The 16 T cell receptor beta chains below all came from one sample that was sequenced in a study of shared clonotypes between healthy human individuals (dated by TCRdb to the early 2020s). To prepare the library, the immunoSEQ multiplex PCR assay was applied. The table comes from immuneACCESS by way of TCRdb, which keeps in-frame sequences with V and J called. Part of the clones is missing from these tables; in studies checked, under half for an unresolved V gene and the rest for unknown reasons. The sample table holds roughly 1.5 million clones, of which roughly 98% were seen once. The top ten clones comprise about 0.42% of the sample. Sequencing was done on a sample of naive CD4+ T cells sorted from blood. What the cell subset or site label conveys for this sample: CD45RA+ positively selected. Source of these receptors: a man aged 30 to 39 in good health.

This chain connects TRBV5-4 to TRBJ2-5; 10 bases agree with TRBD2. The CDR3 is 15 amino acids. Per the germline V gene, CDR1 is SGHNT and CDR2 is YYREEE (reference sequence). V was pared by 2 bases and J by 2 bases, with 3 bases of the junction left unmatched. The CDR3 region has the DNA TGTGCCAGCAGCTTCGGGACTAGCGAGCAAGAGACCCAGTACTTC. It translates to CASSFGTSEQETQYF.

The J gene is TRBJ1-3, the V gene TRBV5-6, with D unclear. CDR1 SGHDT and CDR2 YYEEEE come from the germline V gene. V lost 2 bases to trimming and J lost 0 bases, with 6 bases between them. The CDR3 covers 14 residues. DNA for the CDR3: TGTGCCAGCAGCTTTGGGATCTCTGGAAACACCATATATTTT. It translates to CASSFGISGNTIYF.

The chain couples TRBV18 to TRBJ2-7; 9 bases align to TRBD2. CDR3 length: 14 amino acids. Unmatched junction bases numbered 6, after V lost 6 bases and J lost 3 bases. Per the germline V gene, CDR1 is KGHSH and CDR2 is LQKENI. The CDR3 DNA sequence: TGTGCCAGCTCCCGGGTAGCGGGAGACTACGAGCAGTACTTC. The encoded protein is CASSRVAGDYEQYF.

The V gene is TRBV7-9, the J gene TRBJ2-1; 11 positions agree with TRBD2. The ends lost 4 bases at V and 1 base at J; junction bases unmatched: 6. The CDR3 sequence is 17 residues long. Germline loops: CDR1 SEHNR, CDR2 FQNEAQ (reference sequence). In nucleotides, the CDR3 is TGTGCCAGCAGCTCCCCTAGCGGGAGGAAATCCTACAATGAGCAGTTCTTC. The encoded protein is CASSSPSGRKSYNEQFF.

This clone was counted once. This rearrangement joins TRBV19 to TRBJ2-2; D not certain. The V gene's germline CDR1 is LNHDA and CDR2 SQIVND (reference sequence). The V end was cut by 7 bases, the J end by 5 bases, with 14 bases between. The CDR3 has 14 amino acids. This CDR3 reads CASTQGWGTGELFF. CDR3 DNA sequence: TGTGCCAGTACCCAAGGGTGGGGAACCGGGGAGCTGTTTTTT. Filled out from reference TRBV19 and TRBJ2-2, the complete variable domain reads DGGITQSPKYLFRKEGQNVTLSCEQNLNHDAMYWYRQDPGQGLRLIYYSQIVNDFQKGDIAEGYSVSREKKESFPLTVTSAQKNPTAFYLCASTQGWGTGELFFGEGSRLTVL.

The rearrangement uses TRBV19 and TRBJ2-7, with TRBD1 identical over 11 bases. V shed 2 bases and J 9 bases; nucleotides not matched to a gene: 9. The CDR3 totals 15 residues. Germline V gene sequence: CDR1 LNHDA, CDR2 SQIVND (reference sequence). The CDR3 nucleotides read TGTGCCAGTAGTATAACCGGGACAGGGGGGCGTGGGCAGTACTTC. Residues: CASSITGTGGRGQYF.

The gene calls are TRBV9 and TRBJ2-5; D is possibly TRBD1 (6 bases). This CDR3 comprises 14 residues. With 0 bases removed from V and 5 bases from J, the gap between germline ends came to 11 bases. Germline V lookup: CDR1 SGDLS, CDR2 YYNGEE. The CDR3 reads CASSVGTTGETQYF. The CDR3 bases are TGTGCCAGCAGCGTAGGAACTACAGGGGAGACCCAGTACTTC.

V gene TRBV7-2 combines with J gene TRBJ2-2; 13 bases line up with TRBD2. V shed 5 bases, J shed 4 bases, and the junction held 4 bases outside the gene matches. There are 16 residues in the CDR3. CDR1 and CDR2 from the germline V gene are SGHTA and FQGNSA. The CDR3 spells CASSATSGRVTGELFF. CDR3 nucleotides: TGTGCCAGCAGCGCAACTAGCGGGAGGGTCACCGGGGAGCTGTTTTTT.

This clone appeared a single time. The chain has TRBV11-3 and TRBJ2-7; possibly TRBD1 for D (6 bases). The CDR3 runs 14 residues. The germline gives CDR1 SGHNT, CDR2 YENEEA. Trimming cost V 4 bases and J 2 bases, with 12 bases left between them. The CDR3 region has the DNA TGTGCCAGCAGCTCCGGGACACGGACCTACGAGCAGTACTTC. Its translation is CASSSGTRTYEQYF.

The J gene is TRBJ2-7, the V gene TRBV15; D gene uncertain. This CDR3 comprises 15 residues. Looked up from germline, CDR1 is LNHNV and CDR2 is YYDKDF (reference sequence). The V end was cut by 1 base, the J end by 0 bases, with 10 bases between. The CDR3 reads CATSRVATRSYEQYF. CDR3 nucleotides: TGTGCCACCAGCAGAGTGGCTACCCGCTCCTACGAGCAGTACTTC. The entire variable domain, with the rest obtained from reference TRBV15 and TRBJ2-7, is as follows: DAMVIQNPRYQVTQFGKPVTLSCSQTLNHNVMYWYQQKSSQAPKLLFHYYDKDFNNEADTPDNFQSRRPNTSFCFLDIRSPGLGDTAMYLCATSRVATRSYEQYFGPGTRLTVT.

This chain uses TRBV5-8 with TRBJ2-7; TRBD1 aligns across 9 bases. CDR3 length: 13 amino acids. V shed 5 bases and J 9 bases; nucleotides not matched to a gene: 9. CDR1 is SGHTS and CDR2 is YDEGEE in the germline V gene. CDR3 DNA sequence: TGTGCCAGCAGGACCGGGACAGGGTCGGTGCAGTACTTC. Its protein is CASRTGTGSVQYF.

Comment on this clone: In the same sample, other DNA sequences code for this CDR3. The V call is TRBV29-1, the J call TRBJ2-2; 7 positions agree with TRBD2. There are 13 residues in the CDR3. In germline, CDR1 is SQVTM, CDR2 ANQGSEA. V gave up 4 bases and J gave up 3 bases; unmatched junction bases: 2. CDR3 loop: CSVGTRHTGELFF. In DNA, the CDR3 is TGCAGCGTTGGGACTAGGCACACCGGGGAGCTGTTTTTT.

The chain joins TRBV4-1 to TRBJ2-7; 8 nucleotides align to TRBD2. J gave up 5 bases and V 4 bases, and 7 bases lay outside the gene matches. This CDR3 has 14 residues. The germline V gene encodes CDR1 MGHRA and CDR2 YSYEKL. CDR3 loop: CASSPGLATHEQYF. In DNA form, the CDR3 reads TGCGCCAGCAGCCCTGGACTAGCAACCCACGAGCAGTACTTC.

The genes are TRBV11-2 and TRBJ2-2; a possible D gene is TRBD1 (6 bases). Germline-derived CDR1 and CDR2 are SGHAT and FQNNGV. Trimming removed 1 base at V and 4 bases at J, with 16 bases between. There are 17 residues in the CDR3. The CDR3 DNA is TGTGCCAGCAGCTTAGGGGATTGGGCAGGGGCCACCGGGGAGCTGTTTTTT. Amino acid sequence: CASSLGDWAGATGELFF.

This rearrangement joins TRBV27 to TRBJ2-7, with a weak D call TRBD1 (5 bases). CDR1 and CDR2 (germline): MNHEY, SMNVEV (reference sequence). The CDR3 loop spans 15 amino acids. Trimming left V 1 base short and J 2 bases short, with 12 bases between. The CDR3, as DNA: TGTGCCAGCAGTTTATTTCAGGGCAGGGCCTACGAGCAGTACTTC. Translation: CASSLFQGRAYEQYF.

The chain combines TRBV7-9 with TRBJ2-7; possible D gene TRBD1, 7 bases. Germline V gives CDR1 SEHNR, CDR2 FQNEAQ (reference sequence). This CDR3 spans 14 amino acids. V shed 4 bases and J shed 6 bases, with 16 bases lying between them. The CDR3 sequence: CASSSSGGRGEQYF. The CDR3 nucleotides are TGTGCCAGCAGCTCTTCAGGGGGGCGCGGCGAGCAGTACTTC.